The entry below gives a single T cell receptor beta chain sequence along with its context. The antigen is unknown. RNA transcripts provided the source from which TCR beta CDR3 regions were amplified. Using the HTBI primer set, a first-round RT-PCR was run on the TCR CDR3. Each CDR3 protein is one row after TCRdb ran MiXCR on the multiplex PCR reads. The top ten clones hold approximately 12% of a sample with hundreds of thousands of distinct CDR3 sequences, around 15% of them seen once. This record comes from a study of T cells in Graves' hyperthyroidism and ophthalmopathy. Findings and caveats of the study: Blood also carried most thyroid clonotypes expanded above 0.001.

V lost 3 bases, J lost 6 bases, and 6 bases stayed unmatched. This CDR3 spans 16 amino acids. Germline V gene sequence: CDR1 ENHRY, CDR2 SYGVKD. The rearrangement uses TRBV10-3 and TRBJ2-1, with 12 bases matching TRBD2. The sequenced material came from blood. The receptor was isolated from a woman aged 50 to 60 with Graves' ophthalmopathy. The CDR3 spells CAISDPLAGGPNEQFF. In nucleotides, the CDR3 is TGTGCCATCAGTGACCCACTAGCGGGAGGACCCAATGAGCAGTTCTTC.